This T cell receptor beta chain stems from a study of shared clonotypes between healthy human individuals. Some clones are missing from TCRdb's copy, which holds only in-frame ones; the method was immunoSEQ multiplex PCR. The sample holds around 1,100,000 clones; approximately 75% are singletons and the top ten take approximately 0.95%. Study observations and caveats: Donor clonotype sharing was expected to depend on sequencing depth. Larger estimated richness was generally recorded for naive subsets relative to memory subsets.

This CDR3 is 13 amino acids long. The germline V gene has CDR1 SNHLY and CDR2 FYNNEI. Trimming left V 10 bases short and J 8 bases short, with 17 bases between. With regard to this clone: Its specificity is not known.

What was sequenced was memory CD4+ T cells from PBMCs. As to subset: CD45RA-negative fraction. This receptor was obtained from a man younger than 35 in good health. Some clones in this sample may be carry-over from other donors' samples. The chain carries TRBV2 and TRBJ1-4; D gene ambiguous. The CDR3 protein is CATREEAGEKLFF. In nucleotides, the CDR3 is TGTGCCACCCGGGAGGAAGCGGGGGAAAAACTGTTTTTT.